Here is one T cell receptor beta chain with its context. Sequenced by immunoSEQ multiplex PCR; TCRdb stores in-frame clones only, minus some. In the table there are some 120,000 clones, about 92% of which are singletons. This sample is part of a study of control samples from healthy donors and cancer patients. The material sequenced was PBMCs. The sequence derives from an elderly man with head and neck cancer.

CDR3 DNA: TGCGCCAGCAGACCCGGATCTAACACCGGGGAGCTGTTTTTT. Translating it yields CASRPGSNTGELFF. The rearrangement links TRBV5-1 to TRBJ2-2; D ambiguous. Trimming pared 5 bases from V and 2 bases from J, leaving 10 bases between. The germline CDR1 and CDR2 sequences are SGHRS and YFSETQ. This CDR3 spans 14 amino acids.